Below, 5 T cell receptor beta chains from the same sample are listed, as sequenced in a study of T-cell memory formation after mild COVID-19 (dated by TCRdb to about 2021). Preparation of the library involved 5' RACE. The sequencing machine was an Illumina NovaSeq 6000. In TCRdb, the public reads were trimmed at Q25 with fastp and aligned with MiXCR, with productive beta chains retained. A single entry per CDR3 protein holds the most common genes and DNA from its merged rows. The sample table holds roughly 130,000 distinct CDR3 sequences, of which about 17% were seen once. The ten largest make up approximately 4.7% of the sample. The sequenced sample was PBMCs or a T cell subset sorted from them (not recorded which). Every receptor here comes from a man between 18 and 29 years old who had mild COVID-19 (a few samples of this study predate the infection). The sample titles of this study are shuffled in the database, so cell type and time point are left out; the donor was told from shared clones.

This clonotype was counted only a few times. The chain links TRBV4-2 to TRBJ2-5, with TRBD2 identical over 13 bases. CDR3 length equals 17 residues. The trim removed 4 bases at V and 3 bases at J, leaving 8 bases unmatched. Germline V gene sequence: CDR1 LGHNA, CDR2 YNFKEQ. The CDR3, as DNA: TGTGCCAGCAGCCGAAGACTAGCGGGGGGATCGGAAGAGACCCAGTACTTC. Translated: CASSRRLAGGSEETQYF.

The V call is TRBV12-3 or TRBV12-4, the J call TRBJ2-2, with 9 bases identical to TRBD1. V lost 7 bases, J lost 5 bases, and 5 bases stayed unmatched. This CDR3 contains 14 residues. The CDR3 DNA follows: TGTGCCAGCACGAGACAGGGGGAAACCGGGGAGCTGTTTTTT. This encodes CASTRQGETGELFF.

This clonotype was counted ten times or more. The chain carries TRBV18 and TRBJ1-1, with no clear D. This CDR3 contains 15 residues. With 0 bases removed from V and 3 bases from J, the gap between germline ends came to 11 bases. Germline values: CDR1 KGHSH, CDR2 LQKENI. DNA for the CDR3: TGTGCCAGCTCACCACCTTCACGGGCCGACACTGAAGCTTTCTTT. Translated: CASSPPSRADTEAFF.

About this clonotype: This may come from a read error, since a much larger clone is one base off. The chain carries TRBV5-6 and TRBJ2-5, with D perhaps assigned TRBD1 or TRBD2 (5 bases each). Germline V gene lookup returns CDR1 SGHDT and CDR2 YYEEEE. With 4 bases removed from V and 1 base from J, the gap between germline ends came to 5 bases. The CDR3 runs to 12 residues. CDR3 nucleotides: TGTGCCAGCAGCGGGACCCAAGAGACCCAGTACTTC. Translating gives CASSGTQETQYF.

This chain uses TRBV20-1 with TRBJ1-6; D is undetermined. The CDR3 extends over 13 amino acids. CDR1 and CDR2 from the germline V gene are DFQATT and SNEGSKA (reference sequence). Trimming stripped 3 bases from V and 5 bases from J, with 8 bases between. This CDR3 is CSASSGHNSPLHF. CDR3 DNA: TGCAGTGCTAGTTCAGGACATAATTCACCCCTCCACTTT.